Below, 11 T cell receptor beta chains from the same sample are listed, as sequenced in a study of CD8 T cells in ankylosing spondylitis. For these receptors, no antigen is known. Notes on the study in general: Ankylosing spondylitis blood seemed to carry a telltale TCR beta motif made of roughly 8 highly homologous variants.

TCRdb re-analysed the 5' RACE reads in MiXCR, keeping a single row per CDR3 protein. The sample holds about 390,000 distinct CDR3 sequences, around 22% seen once. Specimen: blood, either unsorted or a sorted T cell fraction (not recorded which). Receptor source: a male donor with ankylosing spondylitis.

This chain joins TRBV6-5 and TRBJ1-3, with a weak D call TRBD1 (5 bases). CDR1 MNHEY and CDR2 SVGAGI come from the germline V gene. Trimming cost V 2 bases and J 8 bases, with 10 bases left between them. The CDR3 runs 13 residues. The DNA for the CDR3 is TGTGCCAGCAGTTACCCCGGGGCGGACACCATATATTTT. It encodes CASSYPGADTIYF.

The V and J genes are TRBV12-3 or TRBV12-4 and TRBJ1-1; the D gene is possibly TRBD1 (6 bases). V lost 5 bases to trimming and J lost 6 bases, with 13 bases between them. The CDR3 runs to 13 residues. This CDR3 is CASSVNREAEAFF. CDR3 DNA sequence: TGTGCCAGCAGTGTCAACAGGGAGGCTGAAGCTTTCTTT.

DNA for the CDR3: TGTGCCAGCAGTTTGGGACTAGTACCTGGGGCCAACGTCCTGACTTTC. Residues: CASSLGLVPGANVLTF. This sequence joins TRBV2 and TRBJ2-6; 8 bases are shared with TRBD2. Germline CDR1 and CDR2: SNHLY and FYNNEI. V shed 5 bases and J 2 bases; nucleotides not matched to a gene: 5. The CDR3 loop spans 16 amino acids.

The rearrangement uses TRBV4-1 and TRBJ2-5, with D tentatively TRBD1 (6 bases). Germline lookup yields CDR1 MGHRA and CDR2 YSYEKL. V lost 3 bases and J lost 8, with 19 bases in between. The CDR3 sequence is 15 residues long. The CDR3 nucleotides are TGCGCCAGCAGCCAGGCCGGGACAACTCGCCGAACCCAGTACTTC. Translation: CASSQAGTTRRTQYF.

This clonotype was seen ten or more times. V and J are TRBV11-2 and TRBJ2-1; 14 bases line up with TRBD2. CDR3 length equals 18 residues. Germline V CDR1 and CDR2: SGHAT, FQNNGV. Unmatched junction bases numbered 12, after V lost 2 bases and J lost 9 bases. The CDR3 is CASSLTQGLAGERGEQFF. In DNA form, the CDR3 reads TGTGCCAGCAGCTTAACCCAGGGACTAGCGGGAGAAAGGGGTGAGCAGTTCTTC.

This clonotype appeared a few times. The chain uses TRBV4-3 and TRBJ2-3; D is unresolved. Germline V gene lookup returns CDR1 LGHNA and CDR2 YSLEER. There are 15 residues in the CDR3. V was pared by 0 bases and J by 5 bases, with 12 bases between. The CDR3 bases are TGCGCCAGCAGCCAAGATCCCCAGAACGGAGATACGCAGTATTTT. It translates to CASSQDPQNGDTQYF.

This clonotype has a count of ten or more. The V gene is TRBV29-1, the J gene TRBJ2-1; D possibly corresponds to TRBD1 (5 bases). CDR3 size: 13 residues. CDR1 is SQVTM, CDR2 ANQGSEA, per germline. Trimming stripped 4 bases from V and 7 bases from J, with 14 bases between. In nucleotides, the CDR3 is TGCAGCGTTGCCCAGGGCTCTTGGAATGAGCAGTTCTTC. Translation: CSVAQGSWNEQFF.

The table lists this clonotype with a few counts. The chain is built from TRBV10-3 and TRBJ1-2; TRBD1 agrees at 9 bases. The CDR3 is made up of 15 amino acids. The V gene end was trimmed by 7 bases and the J gene end by 3 bases; junction bases not matched to a gene: 9. Germline CDR1 is ENHRY and CDR2 is SYGVKD. As DNA, the CDR3 is TGTGCCATCAACCGGAGGACAGGGGAAGACTATGGCTACACCTTC. It codes for CAINRRTGEDYGYTF.

This clonotype came up a few times. This chain uses TRBV10-3 with TRBJ2-2; 7 bases line up with TRBD2. Germline assignment: CDR1 ENHRY and CDR2 SYGVKD. Trimming removed 10 bases from V and 0 bases from J; junction bases left unmatched: 5. The CDR3 sequence is 14 residues long. As DNA, the CDR3 is TGTGCCACCAAGCGGGAAACGAACACCGGGGAGCTGTTTTTT. Residues: CATKRETNTGELFF.

In this sample, this clonotype turned up many times. The gene calls are TRBV12-3 or TRBV12-4 and TRBJ1-6; no definite D call. The germline V and J ends were trimmed by 4 bases and 10 bases, with 11 bases remaining between them. The CDR3 is made up of 13 amino acids. The CDR3 protein is CASSSYDESPLHF. The CDR3 coding sequence is TGTGCCAGCAGTTCATACGATGAGTCACCCCTCCACTTT.

This clonotype has more than one count but fewer than ten. This chain links TRBV18 with TRBJ2-2, with D possibly matching TRBD1 (6 bases). Germline V gene sequence: CDR1 KGHSH, CDR2 LQKENI. Trimming pared 3 bases from V and 0 bases from J, leaving 17 bases between. The CDR3 has 18 residues. This CDR3 reads CASSPPTGDRSNTGELFF. CDR3 in DNA: TGTGCCAGCTCACCCCCGACAGGAGACAGATCGAACACCGGGGAGCTGTTTTTT.